These T cell receptor beta chains were read from a single sample in a study of T cells in Graves' hyperthyroidism and ophthalmopathy. A single record per CDR3 protein comes from TCRdb applying MiXCR to the multiplex PCR reads. The sample holds approximately 590,000 distinct CDR3 sequences; roughly 50% are singletons and the top ten take just over 8%. The sequencing input was peripheral blood or thyroid tissue (not recorded which). The source is a young woman with Graves' hyperthyroidism. CDR3s include the opening cysteine and the closing phenylalanine or tryptophan. Each record gives: J gene, clone size, V gene, D gene, CDR3 protein, CDR3 DNA. D genes are given only for firm matches. Only some rows state a clone size, as once, few, many or a class for expanded clones.

TRBJ1-2 | . | TRBV19 | . | CASSIGYGCTF | TGTGCCAGTAGTATTGGCTATGGCTGCACCTTC
TRBJ1-2 | many | TRBV7-2 | . | CASSLSLLAGYTF | TGTGCCAGCAGCTTAAGCCTGCTGGCTGGCTACACCTTC
TRBJ1-1 | . | TRBV29-1 | . | CSVGWGFTEAFF | TGCAGCGTTGGTTGGGGATTCACTGAAGCTTTCTTT
TRBJ1-2 | . | TRBV4-1 | . | CASSQVGGNYGYTF | TGTGCCAGCAGCCAAGTGGGGGGGAACTATGGCTACACCTTC
TRBJ1-6 | few | TRBV7-2 | . | CASSPMGSRYSPLHF | TGCGCCAGCAGTCCTATGGGGTCGCGTTATTCACCCCTCCACTTT
TRBJ1-4 | . | TRBV7-8 | . | CASSQIPTNMLF | TGTGCCAGCAGCCAAATCCCGACAAATATGCTTTTT
TRBJ1-3 | . | TRBV9 | TRBD1 | CASTSTGYGNTIYF | TGTGCCAGCACATCGACAGGGTACGGGAACACCATATATTTT
TRBJ2-7 | . | TRBV6-5 | . | CASSYSLAVQYF | TGTGCCAGCAGTTACTCACTCGCGGTGCAGTACTTC
TRBJ2-5 | . | TRBV12-3/TRBV12-4 | . | CASAGAETQYF | TGTGCTAGCGCCGGTGCGGAGACCCAGTACTTC
TRBJ1-3 | . | TRBV29-1 | . | CSVDLGGGGNTIYF | TGCAGCGTTGATCTTGGGGGAGGTGGAAACACCATATATTTT